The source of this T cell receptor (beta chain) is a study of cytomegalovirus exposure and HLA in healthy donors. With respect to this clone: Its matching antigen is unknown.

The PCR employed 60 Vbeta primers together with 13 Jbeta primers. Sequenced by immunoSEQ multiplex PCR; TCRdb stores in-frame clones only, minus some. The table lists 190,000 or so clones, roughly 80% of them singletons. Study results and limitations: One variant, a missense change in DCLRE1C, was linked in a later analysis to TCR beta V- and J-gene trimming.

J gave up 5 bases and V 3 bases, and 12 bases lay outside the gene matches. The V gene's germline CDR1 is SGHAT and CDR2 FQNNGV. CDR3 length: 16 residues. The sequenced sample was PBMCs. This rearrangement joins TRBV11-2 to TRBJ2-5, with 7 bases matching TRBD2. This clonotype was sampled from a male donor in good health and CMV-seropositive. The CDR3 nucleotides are TGTGCCAGCAGCTTGGGGCGGCAATGGGGGGGGGAGACCCAGTACTTC. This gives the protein CASSLGRQWGGETQYF.